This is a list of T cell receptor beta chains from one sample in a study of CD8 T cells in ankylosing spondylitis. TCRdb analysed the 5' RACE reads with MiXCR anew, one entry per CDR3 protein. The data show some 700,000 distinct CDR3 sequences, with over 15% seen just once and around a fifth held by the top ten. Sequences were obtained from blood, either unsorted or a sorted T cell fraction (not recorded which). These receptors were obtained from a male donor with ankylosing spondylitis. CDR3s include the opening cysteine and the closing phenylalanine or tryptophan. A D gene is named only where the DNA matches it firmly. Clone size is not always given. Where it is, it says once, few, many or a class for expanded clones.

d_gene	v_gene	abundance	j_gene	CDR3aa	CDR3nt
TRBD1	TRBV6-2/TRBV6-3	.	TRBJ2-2	CASRPRGQGRGDPVNTGELFF	TGTGCCAGCAGACCACGAGGACAGGGGCGTGGAGACCCTGTGAACACCGGGGAGCTGTTTTTT
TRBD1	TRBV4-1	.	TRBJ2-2	CASSPGDRGETGELFF	TGCGCCAGCAGCCCGGGCGACAGGGGCGAAACCGGGGAGCTGTTTTTT
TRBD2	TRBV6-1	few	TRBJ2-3	CASRQLAGEGADTQYF	TGTGCCAGCAGGCAGCTAGCGGGAGAGGGGGCAGATACGCAGTATTTT
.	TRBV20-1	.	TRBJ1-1	CSASKGVNTEAFF	TGCAGTGCTAGTAAGGGGGTGAACACTGAAGCTTTCTTT
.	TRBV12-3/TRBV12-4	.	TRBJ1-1	CASSLDRVHTEAFF	TGTGCCAGCAGTTTAGACAGGGTACACACTGAAGCTTTCTTT
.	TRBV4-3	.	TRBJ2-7	CASSQDRQSSYEQYF	TGCGCCAGCAGCCAAGATCGCCAGAGCTCCTACGAGCAGTACTTC
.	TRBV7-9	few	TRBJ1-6	CASSLEGDRWPLHF	TGTGCCAGCAGCTTAGAGGGCGATCGGTGGCCCCTCCACTTT
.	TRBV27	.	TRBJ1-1	CASSYPGLETEAFF	TGTGCCAGCAGTTATCCGGGGTTAGAGACTGAAGCTTTCTTT
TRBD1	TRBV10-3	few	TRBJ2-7	CAISGKTGDSYEQYF	TGTGCCATCAGTGGGAAGACAGGGGATTCCTACGAGCAGTACTTC
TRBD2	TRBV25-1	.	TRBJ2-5	CASSATPLAGGQETQYF	TGTGCCAGCAGCGCTACCCCTTTAGCGGGGGGCCAAGAGACCCAGTACTTC
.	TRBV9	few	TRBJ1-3	CASSVAAGAGNTIYF	TGTGCCAGCAGCGTAGCGGCAGGGGCTGGAAACACCATATATTTT
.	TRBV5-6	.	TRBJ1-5	CASSFLPDGGEPQHF	TGTGCCAGCAGTTTTCTACCGGACGGGGGTGAGCCCCAGCATTTT
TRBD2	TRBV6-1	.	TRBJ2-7	CASSGGLADKYEQYF	TGTGCCAGCAGTGGGGGACTAGCGGATAAGTACGAGCAGTACTTC
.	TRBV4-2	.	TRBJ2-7	CASSQEWVFHEQYF	TGTGCCAGCAGCCAAGAATGGGTTTTCCACGAGCAGTACTTC
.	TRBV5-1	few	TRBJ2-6	CASSLEAGANVLTF	TGCGCCAGCAGCTTGGAGGCTGGGGCCAACGTCCTGACTTTC
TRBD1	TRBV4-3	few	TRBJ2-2	CASSQDRVMAGELFF	TGCGCCAGCAGCCAGGACAGGGTTATGGCCGGGGAGCTGTTTTTT
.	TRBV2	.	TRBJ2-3	CASSESPRSTDTQYF	TGTGCCAGCAGTGAATCTCCACGTAGCACAGATACGCAGTATTTT
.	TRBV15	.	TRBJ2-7	CATSRGFEQYF	TGTGCCACCAGCAGGGGCTTCGAGCAGTACTTC
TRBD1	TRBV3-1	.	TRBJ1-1	CASTGTGVMNTEAFF	TGTGCCAGCACCGGGACAGGGGTCATGAACACTGAAGCTTTCTTT
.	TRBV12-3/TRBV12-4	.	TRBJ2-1	CASCCGQNNEQFF	TGTGCCAGCTGCTGCGGGCAGAACAATGAGCAGTTCTTC
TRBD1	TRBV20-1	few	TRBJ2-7	CSAGQASAYEQYF	TGCAGTGCCGGACAGGCTTCGGCCTACGAGCAGTACTTC
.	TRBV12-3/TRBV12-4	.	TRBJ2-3	CASTTSVTDTQYF	TGTGCCAGCACCACCTCGGTCACAGATACGCAGTATTTT
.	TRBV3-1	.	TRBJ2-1	CASSQDGGGPYNEQFF	TGTGCCAGCAGCCAAGATGGGGGGGGCCCTTACAATGAGCAGTTCTTC
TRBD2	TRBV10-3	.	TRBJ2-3	CAISAGLAADTQYF	TGTGCCATCAGCGCGGGCCTAGCGGCGGATACGCAGTATTTT
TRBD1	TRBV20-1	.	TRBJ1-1	CSARDTQGAAEAFF	TGCAGTGCTAGAGATACCCAGGGGGCCGCTGAAGCTTTCTTT
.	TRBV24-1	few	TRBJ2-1	CATSDLVASSYNEQFF	TGTGCCACCAGTGATTTGGTAGCGAGCTCCTACAATGAGCAGTTCTTC
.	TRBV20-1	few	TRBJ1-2	CSASPPGASSYGYTF	TGCAGTGCTTCGCCCCCAGGAGCTTCCTCCTATGGCTACACCTTC
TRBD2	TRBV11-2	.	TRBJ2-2	CASSLSTLLAGDTGELFF	TGTGCCAGCAGCTTATCAACCCTGTTAGCGGGGGACACCGGGGAGCTGTTTTTT
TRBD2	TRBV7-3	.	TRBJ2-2	CASSKIAGETGELFF	TGTGCCAGCAGCAAAATAGCGGGAGAAACCGGGGAGCTGTTTTTT
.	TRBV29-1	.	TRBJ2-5	CSVEEFGATETQYF	TGCAGCGTTGAAGAATTTGGAGCGACCGAGACCCAGTACTTC
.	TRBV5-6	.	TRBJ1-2	CASSLVPEDYGYTF	TGTGCCAGCAGCTTGGTCCCAGAAGACTATGGCTACACCTTC
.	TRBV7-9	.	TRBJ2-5	CASSLAGAELQETQYF	TGTGCCAGCAGCTTAGCTGGGGCAGAACTACAAGAGACCCAGTACTTC
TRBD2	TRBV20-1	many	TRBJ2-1	CSARDLERGGYNEQFF	TGCAGTGCTAGAGATCTCGAGCGGGGGGGATACAATGAGCAGTTCTTC
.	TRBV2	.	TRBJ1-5	CASSGESNQPQHF	TGTGCCAGCAGTGGGGAGAGCAATCAGCCCCAGCATTTT
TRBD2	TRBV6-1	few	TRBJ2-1	CASRLSGQSEQFF	TGTGCCAGCAGACTTAGCGGGCAGAGTGAGCAGTTCTTC
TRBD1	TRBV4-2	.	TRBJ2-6	CASSQARQGEISGANVLTF	TGTGCCAGCAGCCAGGCTAGACAGGGGGAGATCTCTGGGGCCAACGTCCTGACTTTC